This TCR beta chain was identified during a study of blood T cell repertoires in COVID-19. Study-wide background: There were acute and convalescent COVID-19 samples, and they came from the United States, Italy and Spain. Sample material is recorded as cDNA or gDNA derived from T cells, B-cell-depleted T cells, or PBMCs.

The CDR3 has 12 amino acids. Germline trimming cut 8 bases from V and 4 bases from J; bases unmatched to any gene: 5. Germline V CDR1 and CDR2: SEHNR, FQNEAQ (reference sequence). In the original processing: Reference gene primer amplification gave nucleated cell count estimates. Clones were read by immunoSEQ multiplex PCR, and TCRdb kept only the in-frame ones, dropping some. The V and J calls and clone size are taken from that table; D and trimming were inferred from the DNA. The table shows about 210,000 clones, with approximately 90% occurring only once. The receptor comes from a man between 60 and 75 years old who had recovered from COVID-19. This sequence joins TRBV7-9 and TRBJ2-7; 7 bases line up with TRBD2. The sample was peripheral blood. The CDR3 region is CASSSGAYEQYF. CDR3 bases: TGTGCCAGCTCTAGCGGAGCTTACGAGCAGTACTTC.